Sequencing of this TCR beta chain was carried out in a study of identical twins. Overall study results and limits: Insertions were fewer in abundant cord blood beta clonotypes, whereas memory repertoires showed none of this pattern. Out-of-frame beta chain sequences displayed weaker excess sharing between twins.

In this sample, this clonotype turned up a few times. The antigen remains unidentified. Germline V lookup: CDR1 SGHAT, CDR2 FQNNGV. The CDR3 runs to 15 residues. Trimming cost V 5 bases and J 1 base; bases outside gene matches: 7. TCRdb reprocessed the 5' RACE reads via MiXCR and lists one record per CDR3 protein. The table has about 530,000 distinct CDR3 sequences, around 22% seen once. The donors were all healthy and Caucasian. These sequences were also reported in another study, on yellow fever vaccine responses in identical twins. That study reports: Vaccine-induced T cell responses in twins were reportedly observed to appear partly convergent, partly personalized.

The source is a young woman in good health. The sequencing input was CD4+ T cells sorted from blood. The chain links TRBV11-2 to TRBJ1-1; TRBD1 aligns across 7 bases. CDR3 sequence reads: CASSTYRGQNTEAFF. CDR3 coding DNA: TGTGCCAGCAGCACATACAGGGGACAGAACACTGAAGCTTTCTTT.